The clone carrying this T cell receptor beta chain was observed a handful of times. V gave up 1 base and J gave up 6 bases; unmatched junction bases: 16. The CDR3 runs 19 residues. CDR1 SGHAT and CDR2 FQNNGV come from the germline V gene. The sample originates from a study of blood T cell repertoires in COVID-19. Overall study: From the United States, Italy and Spain came samples of acute and convalescent COVID-19. T cells, B-cell-depleted T cells, or PBMCs provided the cDNA or gDNA that served as material.

In the authors' methods: Quantification of nucleated cells was approximated via reference gene primer amplification. Data came from immunoSEQ multiplex PCR; TCRdb stores just in-frame clones and leaves some out. D and trimming come from the DNA, and the V and J calls and clone size come from that table. The repertoire consists of approximately 22,000 clones, with over 75% occurring once and the leading ten covering less than 2.5%. Enrolled during active infection, Seattle patients were then followed longitudinally. Material: peripheral blood. V is TRBV11-2 and J is TRBJ2-1, with 9 bases lining up with TRBD2. This receptor was taken from a woman aged 70-85 years with COVID-19, enrolled during active disease. CDR3 region: CASSLVPSTRREGRNEQFF. In DNA, the CDR3 is TGTGCCAGCAGCTTAGTTCCCTCGACGAGGCGGGAGGGCCGCAATGAGCAGTTCTTC.